A single sample is the source of the 28 T cell receptor beta chains below, sequenced in a study of blood T cell repertoires in COVID-19. Sequencing used immunoSEQ multiplex PCR; TCRdb keeps in-frame clones, though not all of them. The sample includes 43,000 or so clones, 80% to 90% seen only once; the top ten take roughly 14%. The sample was peripheral blood. The receptors were gathered from a man between 60 and 75 years old with active COVID-19.

The gene calls are TRBV4-3 and TRBJ2-3; possible D gene TRBD1, 6 bases. The CDR3 loop spans 14 amino acids. Germline CDR1 LGHNA, CDR2 YSLEER. V was clipped by 3 bases and J by 1 base, with 8 bases between them. CDR3 residues: CASSQTGGTDTQYF. The CDR3 region has the DNA TGCGCCAGCAGCCAGACAGGAGGCACAGATACGCAGTATTTT.

This clone is medium-sized by share. V is TRBV19 and J is TRBJ1-5; D may be TRBD1 (5 bases). Germline values: CDR1 LNHDA, CDR2 SQIVND (reference sequence). This CDR3 is 12 amino acids long. V was clipped by 7 bases and J by 7 bases, with 11 bases between them. As DNA, the CDR3 is TGTGCCAGTAAGGGAGGGGCCCAGCCCCAGCATTTT. Translating gives CASKGGAQPQHF.

The gene calls are TRBV11-1 and TRBJ2-7, with TRBD1 as a possible D gene (6 bases). The CDR3 length is 14 residues. Germline CDR1 SGHAT, CDR2 FQDESV (reference sequence). V was shortened by 2 bases and J by 5 bases, with 13 bases between the two germline ends. This chain's CDR3 is CASSLLGRGHEQYF. As DNA, the CDR3 is TGTGCCAGCAGCTTATTAGGCAGGGGACACGAGCAGTACTTC. The full variable domain, with the rest looked up from reference TRBV11-1 and TRBJ2-7, is EAEVAQSPRYKITEKSQAVAFWCDPISGHATLYWYRQILGQGPELLVQFQDESVVDDSQLPKDRFSAERLKGVDSTLKIQPAELGDSAMYLCASSLLGRGHEQYFGPGTRLTVT.

This clone was seen a few times. The genes are TRBV25-1 and TRBJ2-3, with 7 bases aligning to TRBD1. Germline values: CDR1 MGHDK, CDR2 SYGVNS. The CDR3 length is 12 residues. With 5 bases clipped from V and 11 bases from J, the junction kept 7 bases outside the gene matches. The CDR3 spells CASSLWDSKQYF. The CDR3 nucleotides read TGTGCCAGCAGTTTATGGGACAGTAAGCAGTATTTT.

V gene TRBV5-1 combines with J gene TRBJ2-2; the D is unclear. Germline V gene data show CDR1 as SGHRS and CDR2 as YFSETQ. CDR3 length equals 16 residues. Between the trimmed V and J ends, which lost 0 bases and 3 bases, there was a span of 12 bases. CDR3 in DNA: TGCGCCAGCAGCTTGGACCCAAACAGCTACACCGGGGAGCTGTTTTTT. It specifies CASSLDPNSYTGELFF.

The chain couples TRBV29-1 to TRBJ1-2; the D gene is possibly TRBD1 (6 bases). V lost 1 base and J lost 4, with 16 bases in between. Germline loops: CDR1 SQVTM, CDR2 ANQGSEA. This CDR3 has 15 amino acids. This chain's CDR3 is CSVEGKIDRTYGYTF. The CDR3 DNA follows: TGCAGCGTTGAAGGGAAGATAGACAGGACCTATGGCTACACCTTC.

The chain joins TRBV6-6 to TRBJ2-5, with 9 bases fitting TRBD1. Per germline, CDR1 MNHNY and CDR2 SVGAGI (reference sequence). Losses at the gene ends were 6 bases for V and 3 bases for J; bases not matched to a gene: 2. The CDR3 has 13 amino acids. Here the CDR3 reads CASRRTGEETQYF. CDR3 nucleotide sequence: TGTGCCAGCAGACGGACAGGGGAAGAGACCCAGTACTTC.

The chain uses TRBV5-1 and TRBJ2-1; 8 nucleotides line up with TRBD2. Germline V gene data show CDR1 as SGHRS and CDR2 as YFSETQ. The CDR3 loop spans 16 amino acids. V lost 4 bases, J lost 0 bases, and 6 bases stayed unmatched. Written as DNA, the CDR3 is TGCGCCAGCAGCACCGTAGCGGGGAGCTCCTACAATGAGCAGTTCTTC. Its translation: CASSTVAGSSYNEQFF.

This rearrangement joins TRBV24-1 to TRBJ2-3, with TRBD1 as a possible D gene (5 bases). Germline CDR1 is KGHDR and CDR2 is SFDVKD. The CDR3 has 14 amino acids. The ends were cut back, 6 bases at V and 2 bases at J, with 11 bases in the middle. DNA of the CDR3: TGTGCCACCAGTACTACAGGTTTCACAGATACGCAGTATTTT. Protein product: CATSTTGFTDTQYF.

The V gene is TRBV7-2, the J gene TRBJ2-2; TRBD2 agrees at 12 bases. With V trimmed by 1 base and J by 6 bases, 6 bases remained unmatched. The length of the CDR3 is 17 residues. Germline assignment: CDR1 SGHTA and CDR2 FQGNSA. Here the CDR3 DNA reads TGTGCCAGCAGCTTAGAGTGGACTAGCGGGGTTTCCGGGGAGCTGTTTTTT. This translates into CASSLEWTSGVSGELFF.

This clone was counted only a few times. This chain links TRBV7-2 with TRBJ1-6, with a weak D call TRBD1 (6 bases). Germline CDR1 is SGHTA and CDR2 is FQGNSA. The V gene lost 2 bases and the J gene lost 6 bases, with 11 bases spanning the gap. The CDR3 covers 15 residues. The DNA of the CDR3 is TGTGCCAGCAGCTTAAGACAGGCTAGTAATTCACCCCTCCACTTT. Its protein product is CASSLRQASNSPLHF.

The chain uses TRBV5-8 and TRBJ1-3; D remains ambiguous. V was pared by 4 bases and J by 2 bases, with 13 bases between. The germline CDR1 and CDR2 sequences are SGHTS and YDEGEE. This CDR3 has 15 residues. The CDR3 spells CASSPQRRAGNTIYF. The CDR3, as DNA: TGTGCCAGCAGCCCACAGCGGCGGGCTGGAAACACCATATATTTT.

The chain carries TRBV4-1 and TRBJ2-1, with D perhaps TRBD2 (6 bases). This CDR3 spans 16 amino acids. Trimming cost V 4 bases and J 2 bases, with 15 bases left between them. Germline values: CDR1 MGHRA, CDR2 YSYEKL. CDR3 in amino acids: CASSPISGTPYNEQFF. For the CDR3, the DNA is TGCGCCAGCAGCCCGATTTCCGGGACTCCCTACAATGAGCAGTTCTTC.

This rearrangement joins TRBV24-1 to TRBJ1-5, with 8 bases identical to TRBD1. Germline V gives CDR1 KGHDR, CDR2 SFDVKD. There are 15 residues in the CDR3. The J segment lost 2 bases and the V segment lost 8 bases, leaving 7 bases of the junction unmatched. The CDR3 DNA reads as TGTGCCACCAATGGACAGGGTTATTGCAATCAGCCCCAGCATTTT. Translating it yields CATNGQGYCNQPQHF.

This clone was counted once. The chain carries TRBV6-2 or TRBV6-3 and TRBJ1-5, with TRBD1 matching over 10 bases. The CDR3 has 16 amino acids. Germline trimming cut 4 bases from V and 7 bases from J; bases unmatched to any gene: 10. Germline CDR1 MNHEY, CDR2 SVGEGT. The CDR3: CASSFVPGQGYQPQHF. CDR3 DNA sequence: TGTGCCAGCAGTTTCGTCCCGGGACAGGGGTACCAGCCCCAGCATTTT.

The chain has TRBV4-3 and TRBJ1-1; 8 nucleotides line up with TRBD1. Germline V CDR1 and CDR2: LGHNA, YSLEER. The length of the CDR3 is 16 residues. V lost 3 bases and J lost 1; bases outside the gene matches: 7. The CDR3 sequence: CASSHRTGTGNTEAFF. The CDR3, as DNA: TGCGCCAGCAGCCACCGAACCGGGACAGGGAACACTGAAGCTTTCTTT.

CDR3 loop: CASSFVTGLAGLETQYF. CDR3 in DNA: TGTGCCAGCAGCTTCGTTACGGGACTAGCGGGGTTAGAGACCCAGTACTTC. This chain connects TRBV7-6 to TRBJ2-5; 13 bases match TRBD2. Losses at the gene ends were 3 bases for V and 4 bases for J; bases not matched to a gene: 8. The CDR3 extends over 17 amino acids. CDR1 is SGHVS, CDR2 FNYEAQ, per germline.

The chain carries TRBV18 and TRBJ2-3; D call uncertain. CDR1 is KGHSH, CDR2 LQKENI, per germline. Deletions cut 0 bases from V and 5 bases from J, with 12 bases between. This CDR3 is built from 15 residues. The CDR3 DNA reads TGTGCCAGCTCACCACCGTCATCACCGGGAGATACGCAGTATTTT. Amino acids: CASSPPSSPGDTQYF.

This clone was picked up a small number of times. The genes are TRBV30 and TRBJ2-7; D uncertain. V lost 5 bases and J lost 4, with 9 bases in between. Germline V CDR1 and CDR2: GTSNPN, SVGIG (reference sequence). CDR3 length equals 11 residues. The CDR3 protein is CAWAVGYEQYF. The CDR3 bases are TGTGCCTGGGCGGTCGGGTACGAGCAGTACTTC.

J is TRBJ2-3 and V is TRBV24-1; 10 bases match TRBD1. This CDR3 has 17 residues. Trimming removed 3 bases from V and 5 bases from J; junction bases left unmatched: 10. CDR1 and CDR2 (germline): KGHDR, SFDVKD. CDR3 residues: CATSDPGQGRSRDTQYF. The CDR3 nucleotides are TGTGCCACCAGTGATCCGGGACAGGGGCGTTCGAGAGATACGCAGTATTTT.

The genes are TRBV3-1 (or the pseudogene TRBV3-2) and TRBJ2-7; D might be TRBD1 (6 bases). V was pared by 8 bases and J by 3 bases, with 11 bases between. The germline CDR1 and CDR2 sequences are LGHDT and YNNKEL (reference sequence). This CDR3 contains 12 residues. The CDR3 coding sequence is TGTGCCAGCTCGGGACACCTCTACGAGCAGTACTTC. As protein: CASSGHLYEQYF.

This sequence joins TRBV2 and TRBJ2-1; TRBD2 matches 13 bases. The CDR3 extends over 14 amino acids. CDR1 is SNHLY, CDR2 FYNNEI, per germline. The trim removed 8 bases at V and 10 bases at J, leaving 8 bases unmatched. The CDR3 is CASGLAGEFSEQFF. The CDR3 nucleotides read TGTGCCAGCGGACTAGCGGGGGAGTTCAGCGAGCAGTTCTTC.

The rearrangement links TRBV15 to TRBJ2-1, with 9 bases identical to TRBD1. This CDR3 is 17 amino acids long. The junction had 14 bases not matched to a gene; V was cut back by 2 bases and J by 9 bases. Germline V lookup: CDR1 LNHNV, CDR2 YYDKDF (reference sequence). In DNA, the CDR3 is TGTGCCACCAGCAGAATAGACGGGACAGGGCTTTCAATTGAGCAGTTCTTC. This codes for CATSRIDGTGLSIEQFF.

By proportion, this clone is large (0.1 to 1%). The chain links TRBV28 to TRBJ2-6; perhaps TRBD2 as D (5 bases). V lost 4 bases to trimming and J lost 2 bases, with 9 bases between them. Germline-derived CDR1 and CDR2 are MDHEN and SYDVKM. The length of the CDR3 is 15 residues. The CDR3 reads CASSSPGTGANVLTF. The DNA for the CDR3 is TGTGCCAGCAGTTCCCCGGGAACTGGGGCCAACGTCCTGACTTTC.

This clone was found a few times. The V call is TRBV14, the J call TRBJ2-5, with 10 bases lining up with TRBD2. Per the germline V gene, CDR1 is SGHDN and CDR2 is FVKESK. The CDR3 covers 15 residues. With 1 base clipped from V and 5 bases from J, the junction kept 4 bases outside the gene matches. CDR3 sequence reads: CASSQVGAGGETQYF. CDR3 bases: TGTGCCAGCAGCCAAGTAGGAGCGGGGGGGGAGACCCAGTACTTC.

V gene TRBV27 combines with J gene TRBJ1-2, with 8 positions matching TRBD1. The ends lost 4 bases at V and 5 bases at J; junction bases unmatched: 3. Germline CDR1 is MNHEY and CDR2 is SMNVEV (reference sequence). This CDR3 is 13 amino acids long. CDR3 DNA sequence: TGTGCCAGCAGTTCCAGACAGGGGTATGGCTACACCTTC. Translation gives CASSSRQGYGYTF.

The CDR3 coding sequence is TGTGCCACCAGCAGAGAGCCCCCCAGGGTGAACACTGAAGCTTTCTTT. It translates to CATSREPPRVNTEAFF. V gene TRBV15 combines with J gene TRBJ1-1; possibly TRBD1 for D (5 bases). The germline CDR1 and CDR2 sequences are LNHNV and YYDKDF (reference sequence). This CDR3 region has 16 residues. Between the trimmed V and J ends, which lost 0 bases and 0 bases, there was a span of 11 bases.

The chain joins TRBV5-5 to TRBJ1-1; a possible D gene is TRBD1 (5 bases). The CDR3 spans 17 residues. V gave up 2 bases and J gave up 0 bases, with 17 bases separating them. Germline V gives CDR1 SGHKS, CDR2 YYEKEE (reference sequence). CDR3 nucleotides: TGTGCCAGCAGCTTACTACAGGTCGTCGCCTTGAACACTGAAGCTTTCTTT. Encoded protein: CASSLLQVVALNTEAFF.